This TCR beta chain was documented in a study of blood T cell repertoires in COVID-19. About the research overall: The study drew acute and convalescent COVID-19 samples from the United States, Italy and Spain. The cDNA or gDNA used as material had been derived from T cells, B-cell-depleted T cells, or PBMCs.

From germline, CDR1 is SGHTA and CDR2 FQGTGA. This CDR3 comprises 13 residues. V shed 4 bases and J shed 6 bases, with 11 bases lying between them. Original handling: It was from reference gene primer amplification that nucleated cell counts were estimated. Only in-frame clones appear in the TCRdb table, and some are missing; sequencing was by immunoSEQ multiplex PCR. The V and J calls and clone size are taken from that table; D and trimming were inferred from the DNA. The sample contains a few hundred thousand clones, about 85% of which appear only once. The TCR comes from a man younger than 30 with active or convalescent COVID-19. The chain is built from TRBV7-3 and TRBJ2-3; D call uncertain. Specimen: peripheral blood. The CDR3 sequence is CASSSRGPDTQYF. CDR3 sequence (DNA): TGTGCCAGCAGCTCGAGAGGTCCGGATACGCAGTATTTT.